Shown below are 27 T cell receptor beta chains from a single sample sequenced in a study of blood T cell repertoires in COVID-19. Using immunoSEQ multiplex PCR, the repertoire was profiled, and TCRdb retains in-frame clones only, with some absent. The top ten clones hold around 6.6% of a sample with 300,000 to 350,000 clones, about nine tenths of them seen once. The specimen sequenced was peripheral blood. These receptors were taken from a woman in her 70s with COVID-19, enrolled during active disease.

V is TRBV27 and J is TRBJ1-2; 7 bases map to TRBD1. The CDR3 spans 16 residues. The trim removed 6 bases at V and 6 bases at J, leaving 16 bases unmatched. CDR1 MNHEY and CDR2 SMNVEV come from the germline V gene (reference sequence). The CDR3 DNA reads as TGTGCCAGCAGGGCCCCTAGTCTAGGGGGCCCGAATGGCTACACCTTC. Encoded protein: CASRAPSLGGPNGYTF.

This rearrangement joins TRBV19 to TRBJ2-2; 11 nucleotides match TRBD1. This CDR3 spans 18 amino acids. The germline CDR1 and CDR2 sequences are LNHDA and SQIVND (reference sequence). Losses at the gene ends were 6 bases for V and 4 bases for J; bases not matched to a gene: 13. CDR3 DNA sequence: TGTGCCAGTAGCCGGAAGTTTGACGGGACAGGGGGCACCGGGGAGCTGTTTTTT. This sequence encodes CASSRKFDGTGGTGELFF.

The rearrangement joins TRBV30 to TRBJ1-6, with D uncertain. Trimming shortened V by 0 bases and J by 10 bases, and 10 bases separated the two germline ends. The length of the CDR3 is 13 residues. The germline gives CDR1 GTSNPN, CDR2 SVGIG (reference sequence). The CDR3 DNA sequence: TGTGCCTGGAGTGTACATTTTGGCTCACCCCTCCACTTT. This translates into CAWSVHFGSPLHF.

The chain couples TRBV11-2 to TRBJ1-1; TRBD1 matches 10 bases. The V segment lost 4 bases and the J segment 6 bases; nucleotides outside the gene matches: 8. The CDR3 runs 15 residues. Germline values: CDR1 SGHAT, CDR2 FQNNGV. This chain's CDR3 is CASSSRTGGGAEAFF. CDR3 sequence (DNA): TGTGCCAGCAGCTCGCGGACAGGGGGTGGTGCTGAAGCTTTCTTT.

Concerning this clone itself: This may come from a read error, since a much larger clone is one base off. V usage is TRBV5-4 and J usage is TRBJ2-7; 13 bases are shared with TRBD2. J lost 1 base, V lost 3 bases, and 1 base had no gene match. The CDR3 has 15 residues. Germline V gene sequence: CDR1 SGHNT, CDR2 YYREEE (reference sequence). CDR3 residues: CASSWTSGGSYEQYF. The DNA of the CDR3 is TGTGCCAGCAGCTGGACTAGCGGGGGATCCTACGAGCAGTACTTC.

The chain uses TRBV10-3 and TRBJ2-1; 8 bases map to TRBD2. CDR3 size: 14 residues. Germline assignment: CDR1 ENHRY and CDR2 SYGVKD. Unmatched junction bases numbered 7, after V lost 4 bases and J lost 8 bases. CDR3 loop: CAISALAGIDEQFF. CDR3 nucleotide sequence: TGTGCCATCAGTGCGTTAGCGGGGATTGATGAGCAGTTCTTC.

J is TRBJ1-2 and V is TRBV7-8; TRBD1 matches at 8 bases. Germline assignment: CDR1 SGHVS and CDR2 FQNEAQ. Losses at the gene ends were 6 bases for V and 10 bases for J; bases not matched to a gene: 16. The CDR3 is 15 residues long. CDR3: CASRNYAAGQGVYTF. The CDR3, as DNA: TGTGCCAGCAGGAATTATGCAGCTGGACAGGGCGTCTACACCTTC. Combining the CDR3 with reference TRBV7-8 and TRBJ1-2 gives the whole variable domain GAGVSQSPRYKVAKRGQDVALRCDPISGHVSLFWYQQALGQGPEFLTYFQNEAQLDKSGLPSDRFFAERPEGSVSTLKIQRTQQEDSAVYLCASRNYAAGQGVYTFGSGTRLTVV.

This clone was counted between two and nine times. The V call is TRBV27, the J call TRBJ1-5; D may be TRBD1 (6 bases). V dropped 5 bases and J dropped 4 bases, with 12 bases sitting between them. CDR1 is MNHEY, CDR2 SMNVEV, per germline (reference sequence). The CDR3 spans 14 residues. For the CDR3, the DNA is TGTGCCAGCAGTACCGGCCAGGGGAATCAGCCCCAGCATTTT. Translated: CASSTGQGNQPQHF.

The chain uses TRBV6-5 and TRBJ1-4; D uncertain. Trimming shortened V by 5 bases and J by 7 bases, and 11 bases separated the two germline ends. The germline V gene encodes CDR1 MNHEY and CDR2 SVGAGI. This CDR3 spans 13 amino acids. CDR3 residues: CASSLVIGEKLFF. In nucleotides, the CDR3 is TGTGCCAGCAGTCTGGTGATCGGTGAAAAACTGTTTTTT.

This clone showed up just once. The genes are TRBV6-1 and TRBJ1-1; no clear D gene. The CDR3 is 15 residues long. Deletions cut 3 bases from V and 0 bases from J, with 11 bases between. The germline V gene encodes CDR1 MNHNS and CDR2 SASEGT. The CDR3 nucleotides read TGTGCCAGCAGTGATTTACACGTCCTGAACACTGAAGCTTTCTTT. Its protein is CASSDLHVLNTEAFF.

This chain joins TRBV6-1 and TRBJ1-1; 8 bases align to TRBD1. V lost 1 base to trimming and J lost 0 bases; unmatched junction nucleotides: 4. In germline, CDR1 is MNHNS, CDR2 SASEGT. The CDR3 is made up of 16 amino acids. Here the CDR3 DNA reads TGTGCCAGCAGTGAAGGGACAGGGATCATGAACACTGAAGCTTTCTTT. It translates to CASSEGTGIMNTEAFF.

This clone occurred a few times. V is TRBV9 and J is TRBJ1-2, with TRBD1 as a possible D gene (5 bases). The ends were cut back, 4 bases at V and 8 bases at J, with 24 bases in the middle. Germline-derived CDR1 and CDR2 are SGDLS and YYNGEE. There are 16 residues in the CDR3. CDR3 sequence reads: CASSPTLIPRESGYTF. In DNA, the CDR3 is TGTGCCAGCAGCCCCACATTAATTCCCAGGGAATCCGGCTACACCTTC.

The CDR3 sequence: CASSAGLAASSTDTQYF. The CDR3 nucleotides read TGTGCCAGCAGTGCGGGACTAGCGGCTTCTAGCACAGATACGCAGTATTTT. V gene TRBV2 combines with J gene TRBJ2-3; TRBD2 agrees at 11 bases. This CDR3 spans 17 amino acids. J lost 0 bases, V lost 4 bases, and 6 bases had no gene match. From germline, CDR1 is SNHLY and CDR2 FYNNEI.

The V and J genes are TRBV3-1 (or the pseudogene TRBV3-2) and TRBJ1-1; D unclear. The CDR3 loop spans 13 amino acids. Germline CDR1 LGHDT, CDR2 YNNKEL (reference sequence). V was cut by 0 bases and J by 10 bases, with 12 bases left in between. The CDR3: CASSQEGRGVAFF. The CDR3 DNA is TGTGCCAGCAGCCAAGAGGGTAGAGGTGTAGCTTTCTTT.

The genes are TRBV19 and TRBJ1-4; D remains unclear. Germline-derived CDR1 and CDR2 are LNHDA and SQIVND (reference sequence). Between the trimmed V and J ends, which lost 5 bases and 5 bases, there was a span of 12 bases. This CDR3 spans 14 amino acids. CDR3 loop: CASSDRGGNEKLFF. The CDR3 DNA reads TGTGCCAGTAGTGATCGAGGTGGGAATGAAAAACTGTTTTTT.

CDR3 bases: TGCAGCGTGATCGCTTGGGGCGGATTGACTGAAGCTTTCTTT. Its translation is CSVIAWGGLTEAFF. The chain uses TRBV29-1 and TRBJ1-1; D perhaps matches TRBD1 (5 bases). V shed 6 bases and J shed 5 bases, with 19 bases lying between them. This CDR3 contains 14 residues. Germline V gives CDR1 SQVTM, CDR2 ANQGSEA.

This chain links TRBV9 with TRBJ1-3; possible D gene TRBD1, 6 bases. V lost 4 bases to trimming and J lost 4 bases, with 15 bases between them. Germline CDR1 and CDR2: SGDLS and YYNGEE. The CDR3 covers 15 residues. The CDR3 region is CASSPRGGEGNTIYF. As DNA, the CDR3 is TGTGCCAGCAGCCCCCGTGGGGGCGAAGGAAACACCATATATTTT. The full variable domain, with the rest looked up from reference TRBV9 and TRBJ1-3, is DSGVTQTPKHLITATGQRVTLRCSPRSGDLSVYWYQQSLDQGLQFLIQYYNGEERAKGNILERFSAQQFPDLHSELNLSSLELGDSALYFCASSPRGGEGNTIYFGEGSWLTVV.

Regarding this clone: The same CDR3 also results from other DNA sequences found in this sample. CDR3 sequence reads: CASSPPGTGNSPLHF. CDR3 nucleotide sequence: TGTGCCAGCAGCCCCCCCGGGACAGGGAATTCACCCCTCCACTTT. The gene calls are TRBV7-9 and TRBJ1-6; 9 bases are a match to TRBD1. Germline CDR1 and CDR2: SEHNR and FQNEAQ (reference sequence). The V segment lost 5 bases and the J segment 7 bases; nucleotides outside the gene matches: 6. This CDR3 spans 15 amino acids.

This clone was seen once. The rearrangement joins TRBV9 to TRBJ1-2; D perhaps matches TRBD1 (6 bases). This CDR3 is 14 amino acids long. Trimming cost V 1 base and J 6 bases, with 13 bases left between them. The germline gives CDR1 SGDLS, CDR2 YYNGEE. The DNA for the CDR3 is TGTGCCAGCAGCGTATCAGGGGCGACTAATGGCTACACCTTC. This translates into CASSVSGATNGYTF.

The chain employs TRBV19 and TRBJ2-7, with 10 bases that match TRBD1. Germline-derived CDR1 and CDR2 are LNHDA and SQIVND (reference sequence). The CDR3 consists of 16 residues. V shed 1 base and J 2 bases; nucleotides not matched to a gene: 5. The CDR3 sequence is CASSIGRDRGPYEQYF. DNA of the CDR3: TGTGCCAGTAGTATAGGGCGGGACAGGGGTCCCTACGAGCAGTACTTC.

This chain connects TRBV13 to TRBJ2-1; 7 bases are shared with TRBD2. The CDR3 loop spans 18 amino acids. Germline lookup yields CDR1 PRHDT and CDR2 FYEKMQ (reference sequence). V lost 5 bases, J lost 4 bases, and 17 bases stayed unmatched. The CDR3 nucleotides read TGTGCCAGCAGCCACGTGGGGGGGAGACAGAGAATATACAATGAGCAGTTCTTC. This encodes CASSHVGGRQRIYNEQFF.

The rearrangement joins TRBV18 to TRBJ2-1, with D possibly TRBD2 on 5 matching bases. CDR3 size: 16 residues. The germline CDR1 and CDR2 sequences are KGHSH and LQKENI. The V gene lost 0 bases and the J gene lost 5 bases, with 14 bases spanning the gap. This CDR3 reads CASSPPTFGENNEQFF. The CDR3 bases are TGTGCCAGCTCACCACCTACTTTCGGGGAGAACAATGAGCAGTTCTTC.

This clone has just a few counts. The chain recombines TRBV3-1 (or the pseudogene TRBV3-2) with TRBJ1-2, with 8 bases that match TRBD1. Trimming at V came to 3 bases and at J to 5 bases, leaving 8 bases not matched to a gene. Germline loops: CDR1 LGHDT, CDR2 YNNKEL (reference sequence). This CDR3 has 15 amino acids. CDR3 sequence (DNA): TGTGCCAGCAGCCAGGCCGCAGGGGGCGGGTATGGCTACACCTTC. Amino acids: CASSQAAGGGYGYTF.

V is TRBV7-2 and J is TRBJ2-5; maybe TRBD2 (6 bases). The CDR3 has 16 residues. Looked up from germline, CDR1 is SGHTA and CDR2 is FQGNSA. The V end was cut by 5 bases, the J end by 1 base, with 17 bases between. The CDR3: CASSAGIGGIQETQYF. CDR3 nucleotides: TGTGCCAGCAGCGCCGGGATTGGGGGGATCCAAGAGACCCAGTACTTC.

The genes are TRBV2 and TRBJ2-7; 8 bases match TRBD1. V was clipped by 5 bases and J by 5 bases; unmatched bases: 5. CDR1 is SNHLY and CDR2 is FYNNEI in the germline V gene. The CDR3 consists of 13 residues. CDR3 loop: CASSPTGDHEQYF. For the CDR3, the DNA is TGTGCCAGCAGTCCGACAGGGGACCACGAGCAGTACTTC. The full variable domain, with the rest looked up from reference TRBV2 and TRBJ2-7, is EPEVTQTPSHQVTQMGQEVILRCVPISNHLYFYWYRQILGQKVEFLVSFYNNEISEKSEIFDDQFSVERPDGSNFTLKIRSTKLEDSAMYFCASSPTGDHEQYFGPGTRLTVT.

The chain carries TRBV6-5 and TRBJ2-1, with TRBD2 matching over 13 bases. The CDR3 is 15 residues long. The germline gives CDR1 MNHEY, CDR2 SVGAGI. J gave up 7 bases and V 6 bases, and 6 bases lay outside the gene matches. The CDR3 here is CASSRLAGGKNEQFF. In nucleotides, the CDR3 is TGTGCCAGCAGCCGACTAGCGGGGGGCAAGAATGAGCAGTTCTTC.

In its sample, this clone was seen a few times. CDR3 DNA: TGTGCCAGCAGTTACGAGGATTCACCCCTCCACTTT. Amino acids: CASSYEDSPLHF. The chain employs TRBV6-6 and TRBJ1-6; no definite D call. Germline V gene lookup returns CDR1 MNHNY and CDR2 SVGAGI (reference sequence). The CDR3 runs to 12 residues. Trimming removed 2 bases from V and 8 bases from J, with 4 bases in between.